This T cell receptor beta chain was captured by sequencing in a study of T cells in Graves' hyperthyroidism and ophthalmopathy (dated by TCRdb to the late 2010s). Background on the whole study: Peripheral blood samples were taken at the time of initial diagnosis, prior to any treatment. According to the paper, TCR Vbeta CDR3 sequencing was carried out on around 140 peripheral blood samples, which came from under 50 ophthalmopathy, approximately 72 hyperthyroidism and about 17 progressor patients. A discovery cohort of approximately 97 patients, approximately 45 with Graves' ophthalmopathy and approximately 57 with stable Graves' hyperthyroidism, was used to find distinguishing TCR V-J signatures. For training and testing, the approximately 97 patients in the discovery cohort were randomly divided in a 7:3 ratio. Following sampling, methimazole starting at 30 mg daily was given to hyperthyroidism patients, and high-dose intravenous methylprednisolone was given to ophthalmopathy patients. Prospective prediction of ophthalmopathy was tested in an independent validation cohort of 18 to 20 hyperthyroidism patients and 17 patients who later progressed to ophthalmopathy. In more than 5 Graves' hyperthyroidism patients, the study also compared T-cell repertoires from thyroid tissue with T-cell repertoires from blood.

The TCR beta CDR3 regions were amplified from RNA transcripts. For the first round of RT-PCR on the TCR CDR3, the HTBI primer set was used together with the Qiagen OneStep RT-PCR kit. Libraries were constructed in a second round of multiplex PCR, after which size selection and purification were performed. The libraries were sequenced on an Illumina HiSeq2000 using paired-end 100 bp reads. The study's processing was this. SOAPnuke was used to process the raw data, with reads discarded if the reads contained adapters or uncalled bases, had a mean Phred below 15, or lacked an exact constant-primer or identifier match. High-quality paired reads were merged with COPE v1.2.5, and unique nucleotide sequences were defined as clonotypes. Clonotypes were aligned to IMGT TRBV, TRBD and TRBJ reference segments using MiTCR v1.1. Analysis was restricted to V-J combinations with a frequency above 0.0001, which covered roughly 99% of repertoires. A TCS score was defined as the ratio of F50 (clonal expansion) to E x V (chaos), with BLOSUM62-based TCRdist applied between CDR3 peptides within each V-J. Welch's t-statistics and random forest reduced roughly 500 V-J features to 13, which were used in a naive Bayes classifier (R e1071). The public reads were reanalyzed by TCRdb: fastp trimming at Q25, MiXCR alignment, in-frame beta chains only. Every CDR3 protein is listed once, alongside the most common genes and DNA of its rows. These V and J calls rely on TCRdb rather than the paper's analysis. The sample table shows approximately 690,000 distinct CDR3 sequences, and more than 14% are seen once. The top ten clones comprise around 13% of the sample.

V is cut by 5 bases and J by 4 bases, and the space between the germline ends is 21 bases. The CDR3 contains 17 residues, cysteine and phenylalanine counted. CDR3 DNA only is kept here, 51 bases in frame from base 1. The germline V gene gives CDR1 as MNHEY and CDR2 as SVGEGT. Ophthalmopathy patients had moderately to severely active disease, Clinical Activity Score of at least 3, NOSPECS grade of at least 4, and duration under 3 months. The study excluded patients with uncontrolled infections, other autoimmune diseases, pregnancy or lactation. Diagnoses were based on clinical symptoms, serum thyroxine and TRAb, thyroid ultrasound and orbital computed tomography. Ficoll-Paque density gradient centrifugation was used to isolate PBMCs from approximately 10 ml of fresh peripheral blood. Total RNA was extracted with Trizol reagent, and quality was checked on an Agilent 2100 Bioanalyzer. Here is what the overall study found, with its caveats: Sample size was not statistically predetermined, and blinding of investigators to group allocation was not performed. Ophthalmopathy was separated from stable hyperthyroidism by a 13 V-J signature model, with 85% to 90% sensitivity and about 84% specificity obtained in cross-validation and 80%/75% obtained in testing. Most expanded thyroid clonotypes (frequency above 0.001) were also found in blood, which suggests that blood repertoires may mirror thyroid immune responses. In validation, the model predicted progression to ophthalmopathy a median of roughly 6.5 months before onset, with roughly 71% sensitivity and just under 75% specificity.

This clonotype was recorded many times. Which antigen it targets is not known. There are no base qualities to consult, and no much larger clone falls within one base. Sequenced material: blood. This chain is built from TRBV6-2 or TRBV6-3 and TRBJ2-1, with TRBD2 tentatively as D gene (5 bases match). This receptor was obtained from a woman aged 50 to 60 with Graves' ophthalmopathy. The DNA reads TGTGCCAGCAGTGAGTTAGGACTCCTTGTTGGGTACAATGAGCAGTTCTTC. Translation gives CASSELGLLVGYNEQFF.